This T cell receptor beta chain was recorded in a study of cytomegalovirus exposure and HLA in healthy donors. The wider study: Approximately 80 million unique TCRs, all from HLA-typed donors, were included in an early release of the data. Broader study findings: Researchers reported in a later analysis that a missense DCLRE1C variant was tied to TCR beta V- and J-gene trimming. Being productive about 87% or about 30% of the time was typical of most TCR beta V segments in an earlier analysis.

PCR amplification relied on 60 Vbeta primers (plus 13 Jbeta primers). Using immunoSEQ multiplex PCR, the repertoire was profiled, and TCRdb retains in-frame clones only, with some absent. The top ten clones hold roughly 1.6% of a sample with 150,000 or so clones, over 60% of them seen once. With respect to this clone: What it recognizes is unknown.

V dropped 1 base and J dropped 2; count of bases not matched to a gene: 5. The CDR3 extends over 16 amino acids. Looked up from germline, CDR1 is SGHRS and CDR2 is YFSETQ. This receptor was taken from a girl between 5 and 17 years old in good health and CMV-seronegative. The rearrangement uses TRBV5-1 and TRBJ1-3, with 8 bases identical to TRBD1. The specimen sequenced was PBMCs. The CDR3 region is CASSLYTGGTGNTIYF. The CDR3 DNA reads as TGCGCCAGCAGCTTGTATACAGGGGGAACTGGAAACACCATATATTTT.